This record covers a single T cell receptor beta chain. The clone's antigen remains unknown. There are no base qualities to consult, and no much larger clone falls within one base. The cohort comprised several hundred healthy bone marrow donors. At the time of sampling, all cohort members were nominally healthy, though unrecorded immune exposures were likely present. The donor tested CMV seronegative, placing the donor among the roughly 350 seronegative members of the cohort. Every donor gave a peripheral blood sample, and the peripheral blood mononuclear cells from that sample were used for TCR beta sequencing. The Qiagen DNeasy Blood Extraction Kit was used to extract genomic DNA from the blood cell samples. The library was built by means of the immunoSEQ multiplex PCR assay. For the multiplex PCR, a mixture combining 60 forward primers for TCR Vbeta segments and 13 reverse primers for TCR Jbeta segments was used. The CDR3 region of rearranged TCR beta genes was amplified from genomic DNA by a multiplex PCR assay. The amplified TCR beta libraries were sequenced on the Illumina HiSeq System as 87-base-pair reads. The source study handled its data this way. A later analysis tallied around 80 million unique TCR beta chains across the 650 to 750 repertoires, and about 10 million of those chains were shared by two or more donors. A nearest-neighbor algorithm error-corrected the raw reads and collapsed the reads into unique sequences, merging closely related sequences to remove PCR and sequencing errors. Alignment of CDR3 sequences to IMGT reference sequences was used to assign V, D and J gene segments. For a sequence to be retained, at least a six-nucleotide match to both a V gene segment and a J gene segment was required. Rearrangements were called productive when the CDR3 lacked stop codons and stayed in frame with V and J; all others were non-productive. CDR3 was defined by IMGT convention, running from the second conserved V-encoded cysteine to the conserved J-encoded phenylalanine. The earlier analysis of more than 450 of the donors excluded sequences that lacked an unambiguous match to a single V gene segment. In an earlier analysis of roughly 500 of the donors, V segments were called functional above 56.7% productive rearrangements and were called segregating when the between-donor standard deviation exceeded 5%. A statistical classification framework was developed to diagnose cytomegalovirus status using the catalog of TCR beta chain sequences. In a later analysis, TCR nucleotide sequences were compared against IMGT/GENE-DB human TR gene sequences so that V and J genes could be assigned. The TCRdist pipeline was used in a later analysis to assign CDR3 sequences and most-parsimonious VDJ recombination scenarios. In a later analysis, each TCR beta chain was defined by its CDR3 amino acid sequence together with its V-gene family, and reads lacking a unique V-gene family were excluded. As a way to deal with suspected cross-contamination and a sequencing artifact, a later analysis dropped more than 500 nucleotide sequences that were highly shared and had low generation probability. In a later analysis, a clonal expansion index for each public chain was calculated from normalized within-repertoire ranks of inferred template counts. A later analysis computed generation probabilities with a VDJ recombination model fitted to out-of-frame rearrangements, and checked the results against IGoR. In a later analysis, TCR-TCR, TCR-HLA and TCR-CMV co-occurrence was scored with hypergeometric tests, and a repertoire-size bias correction was applied to TCR pairs. In a later analysis, false discovery rates were estimated by permuting HLA or CMV assignments 20 times. In a later analysis, co-occurring TCRs were grouped with DBSCAN, and TCRdist sequence similarity was added when clustering was performed within HLA-allele-positive subsets. Repertoires with fewer than 30,000 or more than 120,000 public chains were left out of co-occurrence clustering, as were about 5 repertoires with anomalous nucleotide sharing. In TCRdb, the immuneACCESS table is reduced to in-frame sequences with V and J assigned. These tables do not hold every clone; where another copy was compared, an unresolved V gene accounts for under half, and the others remain unexplained. D and trimming were read from the DNA, whereas the V and J calls and clone size are those reported in that table. The sample table shows around 130,000 clones, and roughly 88% are seen once. The leading ten clones occupy more than 1.5% of the sample.

This specimen belongs to a study of cytomegalovirus exposure and HLA in healthy donors (dated by TCRdb to about 2017). Turning to the overall study: An earlier analysis of approximately 600 of the donors reported roughly 300 Gb of sequence data and some 100 million unique TCR beta sequences from about 179 million T cells. Donor age, sex, ethnicity and CMV serostatus were collected together with the repertoire data. The study combined high-throughput TCR immunosequencing, statistical association of individual TCRs with disease status, and machine learning to predict cytomegalovirus infection status. In a later genetic analysis, genome-wide SNP genotypes for about 55% of the roughly 670 donors were used, and that subset was treated as a discovery cohort. Every discovery cohort repertoire had been produced on one sequencing platform. The study aimed to test whether signatures of past pathogen exposure could be identified by cataloging public T cell receptors. In addition to the first cohort of 650 to 800 subjects, a separate validation cohort of 130 or so different subjects was used. Because of strong linkage in the cohort, four or five DR-DQ haplotypes were treated as single units for association and clustering. Class I and class II HLA loci were covered by the typing at four-digit resolution. Among the approximately 420 genotyped donors, around 81% belonged to the genetic ancestry cluster associated with self-reported Caucasian donors. Among a few hundred genotyped donors of the cohort, an average of around 240,000 unique TCR beta nucleotide sequences were sequenced per donor, roughly 20% of them non-productive. A later analysis re-analyzed previously published TCR beta repertoires from approximately 700 donors and added high-resolution HLA genotyping to study TCR occurrence patterns. Roughly 300 gigabases of sequencing data and roughly 90 million unique TCR sequences were included in an early release covering roughly 700 HLA-typed donors. Rather than drawing on any new phenotypic data, the later analysis identified candidate immune exposures from TCR beta sequences and the way those sequences occurred across donors. The number of typed donors differed by locus: about 629-630 for A, B, C, DRB1 and DQB1; approximately 540 for DQA1; 600 to 610 for DPA1; and roughly 470 for DPB1. The T cell repertoires of roughly 660 subjects were profiled by immunosequencing and related to cytomegalovirus serostatus. To decide whether each TCR beta V gene segment behaved as functional or pseudogenic, an earlier analysis of some 570 of the donors relied on high-throughput TCR beta sequencing. What the research found in general, with its limitations: The sequencing pipeline was judged likely to have produced a cluster of highly shared sequence variants as a technical artifact. Linkage disequilibrium might explain the correlated functional status among segregating V segments, but an unknown experimental factor could not be excluded. It was suggested by the authors that the approach could potentially be generalized to other disease states and immunological phenotypes. Roughly uniform sequencing depth across donors was assumed in presence/absence analyses, although this assumption may not hold. In vitro tests confirmed that a few of the cytomegalovirus-associated TCR beta chains recognize cytomegalovirus antigens. In this cohort, only TCR beta chains were sequenced, and detectable features were limited by the absence of alpha or paired-chain data. An association between a missense DCLRE1C variant and V-gene and J-gene trimming of TCR beta chains was found in a later genetic analysis and replicated in an independent cohort. At a false discovery rate of 0.05, a later analysis linked approximately 18,000 TCR beta sequences to specific HLA alleles. A later analysis reported that several top co-occurrence clusters appeared linked to parvovirus B19, influenza, CMV and Epstein-Barr virus. In a later genetic analysis, fewer N-insertions in productive TCRs were reported among donors in an Asian-associated ancestry cluster than the approximately 670-donor mean. Over 15 rarely observed V segments, including chromosome 9 orphons, were excluded from the earlier analysis of about 610 of the donors because counts were too low. An earlier analysis of approximately 500 of the donors showed that most TCR beta V segments appeared in productive rearrangements either about 87% or about 30% of the time, which broadly matched IMGT annotations. Because the 87-base-pair reads could not distinguish some IMGT-functional V segments, including TRBV6-2 and TRBV6-3, those segments were excluded. Compared with equally common non-associated chains, HLA-associated TCR beta chains in a later analysis were more clonally expanded and had lower generation probabilities. Because some donors lacked HLA typing at each locus, the association tests relied only on the typed subset. A total of 150 or so TCR beta chains were listed by the study as associated with cytomegalovirus. The classifier was reported to diagnose cytomegalovirus status with high specificity and sensitivity in both the original cohort and the validation cohort. Most TCR sequences were observed very rarely across donors, whereas some public TCRs were present in many individuals. In a later analysis, most CMV-associated TCR beta chains were found to appear HLA-restricted, with HLA associations seemingly driven largely by CMV exposure. In a later analysis, TCR association rates were found to vary across HLA loci, with the most associated TCRs seen for DRB1 alleles and the fewest for HLA-C alleles. When HLA alleles, especially DR and DQ, strongly co-occurred, TCR associations were difficult to assign to individual alleles. A further reported finding was that TCR beta sequences accurately predicted the HLA-A and HLA-B alleles for most subjects in the first cohort. Immune exposure information for the cohort was limited to CMV serostatus.

V and J lose 1 base and 6 bases, and a span of 9 bases separates them. Its CDR3 holds 13 amino acids, cysteine through phenylalanine. The entry retains the CDR3 DNA only, 39 bases that are in frame from base 1. CDR1 is given as LNHNV and CDR2 as YYDKDF, both from the germline V gene (reference sequence). Input material: PBMCs. The chain is assembled from TRBV15 and TRBJ1-1, and possibly TRBD1, on 5 matching bases. The receptor's source is a boy under 18 in good health and CMV-seronegative. CDR3 sequence: CATSRVSGSEAFF. The bases are TGTGCCACCAGCAGAGTTTCAGGGTCTGAAGCTTTCTTT.